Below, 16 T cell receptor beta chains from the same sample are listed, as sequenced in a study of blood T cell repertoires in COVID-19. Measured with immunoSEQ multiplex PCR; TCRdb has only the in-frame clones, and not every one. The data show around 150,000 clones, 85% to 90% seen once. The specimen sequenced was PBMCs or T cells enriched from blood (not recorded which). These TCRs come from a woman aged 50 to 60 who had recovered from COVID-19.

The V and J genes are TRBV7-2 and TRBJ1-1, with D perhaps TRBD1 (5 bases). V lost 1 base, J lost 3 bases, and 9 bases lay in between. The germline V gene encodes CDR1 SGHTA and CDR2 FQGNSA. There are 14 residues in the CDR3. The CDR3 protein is CASSLGSGYTEAFF. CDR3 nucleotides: TGTGCCAGCAGCTTAGGGTCAGGGTACACTGAAGCTTTCTTT.

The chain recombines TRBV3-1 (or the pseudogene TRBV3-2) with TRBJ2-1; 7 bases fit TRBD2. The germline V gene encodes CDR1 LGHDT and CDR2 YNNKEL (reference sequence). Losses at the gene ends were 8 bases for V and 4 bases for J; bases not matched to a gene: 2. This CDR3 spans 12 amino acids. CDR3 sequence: CASGGVYNEQFF. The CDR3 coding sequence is TGTGCCAGCGGGGGGGTGTACAATGAGCAGTTCTTC.

The CDR3 region is CAIAWQGSSYEQYF. The DNA for the CDR3 is TGTGCCATCGCTTGGCAGGGAAGCTCCTACGAGCAGTACTTC. The genes are TRBV10-3 and TRBJ2-7, with D possibly being TRBD1 (5 bases). With 8 bases removed from V and 0 bases from J, the gap between germline ends came to 14 bases. This CDR3 is 14 amino acids long. Germline V lookup: CDR1 ENHRY, CDR2 SYGVKD.

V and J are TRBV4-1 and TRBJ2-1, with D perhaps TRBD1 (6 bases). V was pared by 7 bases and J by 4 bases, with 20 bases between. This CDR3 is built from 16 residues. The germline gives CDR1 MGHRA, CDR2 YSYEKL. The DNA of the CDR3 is TGCGCCAGCACCTTAACTCGGGACAAGGGATACAATGAGCAGTTCTTC. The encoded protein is CASTLTRDKGYNEQFF.

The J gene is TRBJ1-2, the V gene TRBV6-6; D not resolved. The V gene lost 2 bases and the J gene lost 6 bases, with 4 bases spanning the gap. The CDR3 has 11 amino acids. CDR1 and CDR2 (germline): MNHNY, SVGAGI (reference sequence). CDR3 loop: CASSYLNGYTF. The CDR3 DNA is TGTGCCAGCAGTTACCTTAATGGCTACACCTTC.

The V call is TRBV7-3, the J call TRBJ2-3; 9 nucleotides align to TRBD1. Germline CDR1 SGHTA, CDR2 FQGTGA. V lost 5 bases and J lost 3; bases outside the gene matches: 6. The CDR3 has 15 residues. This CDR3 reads CASSPQGARTDTQYF. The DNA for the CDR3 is TGTGCCAGCAGCCCACAGGGGGCGAGAACAGATACGCAGTATTTT.

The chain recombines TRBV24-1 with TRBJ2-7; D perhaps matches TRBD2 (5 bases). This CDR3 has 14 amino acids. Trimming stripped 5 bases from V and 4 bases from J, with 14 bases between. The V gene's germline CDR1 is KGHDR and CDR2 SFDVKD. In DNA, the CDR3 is TGTGCCACCAGTGGCTCCGGCGGGCCTTACGAGCAGTACTTC. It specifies CATSGSGGPYEQYF.

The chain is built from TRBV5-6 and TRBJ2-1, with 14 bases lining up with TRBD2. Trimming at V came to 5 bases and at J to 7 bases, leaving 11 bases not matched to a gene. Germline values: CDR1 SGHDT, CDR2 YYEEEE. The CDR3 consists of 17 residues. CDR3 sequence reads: CASSRRLAGGPGNEQFF. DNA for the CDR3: TGTGCCAGCAGTCGTAGACTAGCGGGGGGGCCTGGGAATGAGCAGTTCTTC. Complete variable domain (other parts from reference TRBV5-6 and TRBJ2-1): DAGVTQSPTHLIKTRGQQVTLRCSPKSGHDTVSWYQQALGQGPQFIFQYYEEEERQRGNFPDRFSGHQFPNYSSELNVNALLLGDSALYLCASSRRLAGGPGNEQFFGPGTRLTVL.

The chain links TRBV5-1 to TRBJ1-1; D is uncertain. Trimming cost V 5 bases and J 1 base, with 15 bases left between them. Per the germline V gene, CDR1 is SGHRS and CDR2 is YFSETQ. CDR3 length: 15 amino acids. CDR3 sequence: CASRTVLTGNTEAFF. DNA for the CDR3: TGCGCCAGCAGGACTGTATTGACGGGGAACACTGAAGCTTTCTTT.

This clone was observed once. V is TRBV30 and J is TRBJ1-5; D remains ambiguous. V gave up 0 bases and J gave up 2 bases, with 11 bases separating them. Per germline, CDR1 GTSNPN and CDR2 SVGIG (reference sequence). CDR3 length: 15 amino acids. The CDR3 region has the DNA TGTGCCTGGAGTGTGCGCGGATGGGGCAATCAGCCCCAGCATTTT. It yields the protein CAWSVRGWGNQPQHF.

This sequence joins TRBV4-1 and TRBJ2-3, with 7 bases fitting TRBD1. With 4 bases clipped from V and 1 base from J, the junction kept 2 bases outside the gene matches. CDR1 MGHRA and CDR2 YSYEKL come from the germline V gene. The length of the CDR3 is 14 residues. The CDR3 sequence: CASSLTGGTDTQYF. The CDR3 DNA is TGCGCCAGCAGCCTAACAGGGGGCACAGATACGCAGTATTTT.

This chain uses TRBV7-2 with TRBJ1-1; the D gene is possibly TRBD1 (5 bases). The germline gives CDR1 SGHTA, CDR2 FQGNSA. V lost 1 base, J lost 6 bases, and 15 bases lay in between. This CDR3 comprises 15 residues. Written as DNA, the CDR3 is TGTGCCAGCAGCTTAGTCCGCAGGGAGGGGTCTGAAGCTTTCTTT. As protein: CASSLVRREGSEAFF. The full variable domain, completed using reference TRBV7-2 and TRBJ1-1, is GAGVSQSPSNKVTEKGKDVELRCDPISGHTALYWYRQSLGQGLEFLIYFQGNSAPDKSGLPSDRFSAERTGGSVSTLTIQRTQQEDSAVYLCASSLVRREGSEAFFGQGTRLTVV.

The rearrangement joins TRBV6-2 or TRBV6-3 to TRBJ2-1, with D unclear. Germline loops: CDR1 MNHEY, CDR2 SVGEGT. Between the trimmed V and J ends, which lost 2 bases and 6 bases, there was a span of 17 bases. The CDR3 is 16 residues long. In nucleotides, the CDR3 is TGTGCCAGCAGTTACGAGGATAGTATCCCTTTCAATGAGCAGTTCTTC. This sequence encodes CASSYEDSIPFNEQFF.

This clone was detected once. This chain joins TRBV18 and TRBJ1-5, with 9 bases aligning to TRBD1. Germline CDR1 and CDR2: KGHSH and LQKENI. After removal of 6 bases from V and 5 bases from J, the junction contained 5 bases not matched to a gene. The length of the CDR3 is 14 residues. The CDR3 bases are TGTGCCAGCTCCGCGACAGGGGGGGATCAGCCCCAGCATTTT. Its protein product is CASSATGGDQPQHF.

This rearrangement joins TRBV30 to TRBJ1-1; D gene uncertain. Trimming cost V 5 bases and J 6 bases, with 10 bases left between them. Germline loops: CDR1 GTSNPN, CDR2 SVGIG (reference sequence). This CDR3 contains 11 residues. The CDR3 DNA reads TGTGCCTGGGGAGGTAGAGCTGAAGCTTTCTTT. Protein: CAWGGRAEAFF.

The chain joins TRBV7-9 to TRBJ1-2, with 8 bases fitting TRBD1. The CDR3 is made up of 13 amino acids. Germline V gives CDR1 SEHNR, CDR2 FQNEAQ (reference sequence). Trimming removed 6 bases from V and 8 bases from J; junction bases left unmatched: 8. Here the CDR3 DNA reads TGTGCCAGCAGGATAACAGGGGGTTGGGGCTACACCTTC. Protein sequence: CASRITGGWGYTF.